This is a list of T cell receptor beta chains from one sample in a study of blood T cells in healthy people across ages. From the 5' RACE reads, TCRdb called clonotypes with MiXCR, one entry per CDR3 protein. The sample records about 730,000 distinct CDR3 sequences, around 40% being singletons. The sample was blood. The receptor set was obtained from a woman aged 60-70 years in good health. The CDR3 runs from the conserved cysteine through the conserved F or W. D genes are given only for firm matches. A clone size is listed for some rows: how often the clone was seen (once, few, many), or a class if it is expanded.

>TRBD1|TRBJ2-7|many|TRBV6-2/TRBV6-3
CASSSGQGDYEQYF
TGTGCCAGCAGTTCGGGACAGGGAGACTACGAGCAGTACTTC
>-|TRBJ2-3|many|TRBV5-5
CASSLTRVADTQYF
TGTGCCAGCAGCTTGACCCGAGTGGCAGATACGCAGTATTTT
>-|TRBJ2-7|few|TRBV10-2
CASSEPPWDTSYEQYF
TGCGCCAGCAGTGAGCCCCCATGGGACACCTCCTACGAGCAGTACTTC
>TRBD1|TRBJ2-3|-|TRBV24-1
CATSDPLTGYTQYF
TGTGCCACCAGCGATCCTTTGACAGGGTACACGCAGTATTTT
>-|TRBJ1-2|few|TRBV25-1
CASSFAGAYGYTF
TGTGCCAGCAGTTTCGCCGGGGCCTATGGCTACACCTTC
>-|TRBJ2-4|-|TRBV20-1
CSASLMGPTAKNIQYF
TGCAGTGCTAGTCTGATGGGCCCCACAGCCAAAAACATTCAGTACTTC
>-|TRBJ2-1|-|TRBV7-8
CASSPPFVRVGYNEQFF
TGTGCCAGCAGCCCCCCCTTTGTAAGGGTCGGCTACAATGAGCAGTTCTTC
>-|TRBJ2-7|-|TRBV20-1
CSASEGFYEQYF
TGCAGTGCGAGCGAGGGTTTCTACGAGCAGTACTTC
>TRBD1|TRBJ2-7|-|TRBV6-5
CASSPGQGVYEQYF
TGTGCCAGCAGCCCCGGACAGGGGGTCTACGAGCAGTACTTC
>TRBD2|TRBJ2-3|-|TRBV4-2
CASSPLTSRRGADTQYF
TGTGCCAGCAGCCCACTGACTAGCAGGAGAGGCGCAGATACGCAGTATTTT
>-|TRBJ2-1|-|TRBV7-8
CASSFPGLSSYNEQFF
TGTGCCAGCAGCTTCCCAGGGCTTAGCTCCTACAATGAGCAGTTCTTC
>-|TRBJ2-7|-|TRBV15
CATSREVAVDRYNEQYF
TGTGCCACCAGCAGAGAGGTAGCGGTGGATAGGTACAATGAGCAGTACTTC
>-|TRBJ2-3|-|TRBV28
CASCVWGPEGKDTQYF
TGTGCCAGCTGCGTATGGGGACCAGAGGGTAAAGATACGCAGTATTTT
>-|TRBJ1-1|-|TRBV6-6
CASSLNRRTANTEAFF
TGTGCCAGCAGCTTAAACCGCCGGACAGCGAACACTGAAGCTTTCTTT
>-|TRBJ2-2|-|TRBV5-6
CASSLEGLLYTGELFF
TGTGCCAGCAGCCTGGAGGGACTCCTGTACACCGGGGAGCTGTTTTTT
>-|TRBJ2-3|few|TRBV2
CASIGGLPQLGDTQYF
TGTGCCAGCATCGGCGGACTACCTCAACTCGGGGATACGCAGTATTTT
>-|TRBJ1-2|few|TRBV9
CASSVANYGYTF
TGTGCCAGCAGCGTAGCAAACTATGGCTACACCTTC
>TRBD1|TRBJ2-5|once|TRBV20-1
CSAFTGTGETQYF
TGCAGTGCTTTCACCGGGACAGGGGAGACCCAGTACTTC
>-|TRBJ2-7|-|TRBV7-2
CASSLEWYSPYEQYF
TGTGCCAGCAGCTTAGAGTGGTACAGCCCCTACGAGCAGTACTTC
>-|TRBJ1-5|few|TRBV7-2
CASNAALSNQPQHF
TGTGCCAGCAACGCGGCACTGAGCAATCAGCCCCAGCATTTT
>-|TRBJ2-1|-|TRBV20-1
CSASGALQETQFF
TGCAGTGCTAGTGGAGCGTTACAAGAGACCCAGTTCTTC
>-|TRBJ1-5|-|TRBV2
CATANQGDQPQHF
TGTGCCACCGCTAACCAGGGAGATCAGCCCCAGCATTTT
>-|TRBJ2-5|-|TRBV20-1
CSAGKMKETQYF
TGCAGTGCCGGAAAGATGAAAGAGACCCAGTACTTC
>TRBD1|TRBJ2-7|-|TRBV20-1
CSARTGLSSYEQYF
TGCAGTGCTCGGACAGGGCTAAGCTCCTACGAGCAGTACTTC
>-|TRBJ1-2|-|TRBV5-1
CASSSGTSNYGCTF
TGCGCCAGCAGCTCCGGGACGTCGAACTATGGCTGCACCTTC
>-|TRBJ2-7|-|TRBV6-2/TRBV6-3
CASSYSQGSPGTYEQYF
TGTGCCAGCAGTTACTCTCAGGGGTCGCCGGGCACCTACGAGCAGTACTTC
>-|TRBJ1-5|-|TRBV6-1
CAIEGNNQPQHF
TGTGCCATCGAGGGGAACAATCAGCCCCAGCATTTT
>TRBD1|TRBJ1-4|-|TRBV4-2
CASSQEGQGDEKLFF
TGTGCCAGCAGCCAGGAGGGGCAGGGGGATGAAAAACTGTTTTTT
>-|TRBJ1-5|many|TRBV4-3
CASSQEQNQNQPQHF
TGCGCCAGCAGCCAAGAACAGAACCAAAATCAGCCCCAGCATTTT
>-|TRBJ2-5|-|TRBV6-5
CASSRGLVETQYF
TGTGCCAGCAGCAGGGGACTGGTGGAGACCCAGTACTTC
>-|TRBJ2-7|few|TRBV9
CASSVGPPDYEQYF
TGTGCCAGCAGCGTAGGCCCCCCGGACTACGAGCAGTACTTC
>-|TRBJ1-2|-|TRBV5-1
CASSASHGYTF
TGCGCCAGCAGCGCATCGCACGGCTACACCTTC
>-|TRBJ1-6|few|TRBV14
CASSRYPSSPLHF
TGTGCCAGCAGCCGGTACCCTTCTTCACCCCTCCACTTT
>-|TRBJ2-1|few|TRBV5-1
CASSLGVGDPLNEQFF
TGCGCCAGCAGCTTGGGGGTGGGAGATCCCCTCAATGAGCAGTTCTTC
>-|TRBJ1-4|-|TRBV7-2
CASSLGAGVTNEKLFF
TGTGCCAGCAGCTTGGGTGCTGGGGTTACTAATGAAAAACTGTTTTTT
>TRBD1|TRBJ1-1|-|TRBV13
CASSWTGVWAEAFF
TGTGCCAGCAGCTGGACAGGGGTATGGGCTGAAGCTTTCTTT
>TRBD1|TRBJ2-7|few|TRBV7-2
CASSPPTGAYEQYF
TGTGCCAGCAGCCCACCCACAGGGGCTTACGAGCAGTACTTC
>-|TRBJ2-5|many|TRBV5-1
CASSLGPQETQYF
TGCGCCAGCAGCTTGGGGCCGCAAGAGACCCAGTACTTC
>TRBD2|TRBJ2-1|-|TRBV5-1
CASSIASGSLANEQFF
TGCGCCAGCAGCATTGCCAGCGGGAGTCTAGCAAATGAGCAGTTCTTC